Following are 15 T cell receptor beta chains from one sample sequenced in a study of blood T cell repertoires in COVID-19 (TCRdb year 2020). To prepare the library, the immunoSEQ multiplex PCR assay was applied. What TCRdb holds here is the immuneACCESS table cut down to in-frame rearrangements. Part of the clones is not present; checked against another copy, under half of the missing clones reflect an unresolved V gene, and the others are unexplained. The sample table records 95,000 to 150,000 clones; approximately 83% of these occur just once. Approximately 4.9% of the sample comes from the top ten. Sequencing was carried out using peripheral blood. The source is a woman aged 70 to 79 with acute or convalescent COVID-19.

V is TRBV6-1 and J is TRBJ1-6, with D tentatively TRBD1 (6 bases). Trimming took off 3 bases at V and 7 bases at J, with 13 bases between the two ends. CDR1 is MNHNS, CDR2 SASEGT, per germline. This CDR3 region has 15 residues. CDR3 sequence: CASSDVPGQNSPLHF. The CDR3 DNA is TGTGCCAGCAGTGACGTTCCGGGACAAAATTCACCCCTCCACTTT.

This clone has a single count. This chain joins TRBV3-1 (or the pseudogene TRBV3-2) and TRBJ2-3; 10 bases map to TRBD2. V shed 2 bases, J shed 2 bases, and the junction held 4 bases outside the gene matches. This CDR3 spans 16 amino acids. Germline CDR1 reads LGHDT; CDR2 reads YNNKEL (reference sequence). Here the CDR3 reads CASSQLLAGYTDTQYF. The CDR3 nucleotides are TGTGCCAGCAGCCAATTACTAGCGGGGTACACAGATACGCAGTATTTT.

The CDR3 coding sequence is TGTGCCTGGCGGACAGCTGGTAACTCTGGGGCCAACGTCCTGACTTTC. Translation: CAWRTAGNSGANVLTF. The rearrangement uses TRBV30 and TRBJ2-6, with D possibly TRBD1 on 6 matching bases. The germline V gene has CDR1 GTSNPN and CDR2 SVGIG (reference sequence). The CDR3 contains 16 residues. V gave up 5 bases and J gave up 0 bases, with 14 bases separating them.

V and J are TRBV29-1 and TRBJ1-5; perhaps TRBD1 as D (5 bases). Trimming took 6 bases from V and 0 from J, leaving 9 bases between them. CDR1 and CDR2 (germline): SQVTM, ANQGSEA. The CDR3 covers 13 residues. The CDR3 spells CSVQENSNQPQHF. Written as DNA, the CDR3 is TGCAGCGTACAGGAGAATAGCAATCAGCCCCAGCATTTT.

The gene calls are TRBV29-1 and TRBJ2-5, with 10 bases that match TRBD2. Germline V CDR1 and CDR2: SQVTM, ANQGSEA. The CDR3 totals 18 residues. After removal of 5 bases from V and 2 bases from J, the junction contained 17 bases not matched to a gene. The chain's CDR3 is CSVFGVLAGENPQETQYF. In DNA, the CDR3 is TGCAGCGTTTTTGGGGTGCTAGCGGGGGAGAACCCACAAGAGACCCAGTACTTC.

The CDR3 spells CASSLTGTRTETQYF. Here the CDR3 DNA reads TGTGCCAGCAGCTTAACTGGGACTAGGACGGAGACCCAGTACTTC. The gene calls are TRBV7-8 and TRBJ2-5, with 8 bases that match TRBD2. The CDR3 is 15 amino acids. Germline values: CDR1 SGHVS, CDR2 FQNEAQ. V lost 2 bases, J lost 5 bases, and 7 bases stayed unmatched.

With regard to this clone: The conserved phenylalanine or tryptophan normally closing the CDR3 is absent here, so this likely arose from a read error. The DNA is omitted, as the CDR3 cannot be located on it reliably, and the CDR3 follows TCRdb's listing. The V call is TRBV6-5, the J call TRBJ2-3; the D segment call TRBD1 is taken from the table without a DNA check. In germline, CDR1 is MNHEY, CDR2 SVGAGI. Inclusive of both ends, the CDR3 amounts to 11 amino acids. The CDR3: CASSYSQGLES.

The rearrangement links TRBV11-3 to TRBJ1-1; weak D call: TRBD1 (5 bases). V lost 1 base and J lost 5, with 8 bases in between. Germline V gene data show CDR1 as SGHNT and CDR2 as YENEEA. The CDR3 totals 13 residues. The CDR3 coding sequence is TGTGCCAGCAGCTTAGGGGGGGAAACTGAAGCTTTCTTT. Amino acid sequence: CASSLGGETEAFF.

J is TRBJ2-2 and V is TRBV24-1; 9 bases align to TRBD1. CDR3 length: 15 amino acids. The germline gives CDR1 KGHDR, CDR2 SFDVKD. Trimming took 3 bases from V and 5 from J; bases not matched to a gene: 3. The chain's CDR3 is CATSDHRGRTGELFF. DNA of the CDR3: TGTGCCACCAGTGATCACAGGGGGCGGACCGGGGAGCTGTTTTTT.

J is TRBJ1-2 and V is TRBV28; D ambiguous. Trimming left V 2 bases short and J 4 bases short, with 8 bases between. CDR3 size: 13 residues. Germline CDR1 is MDHEN and CDR2 is SYDVKM. CDR3 in DNA: TGTGCCAGCAGTTTAAGTGGCCCCTATGGCTACACCTTC. Its translation: CASSLSGPYGYTF.

The rearrangement joins TRBV11-1 to TRBJ1-3; 7 bases fit TRBD1. This CDR3 comprises 15 residues. CDR1 is SGHAT and CDR2 is FQDESV in the germline V gene (reference sequence). The V segment lost 5 bases and the J segment 2 bases; nucleotides outside the gene matches: 6. The CDR3 bases are TGTGCCAGCAGCCCGGGGACAGCCACTGGAAACACCATATATTTT. Residues: CASSPGTATGNTIYF.

The chain carries TRBV6-2 or TRBV6-3 and TRBJ2-5, with D perhaps TRBD1 (6 bases). The V gene's germline CDR1 is MNHEY and CDR2 SVGEGT. The CDR3 spans 12 residues. The V gene lost 6 bases and the J gene lost 5 bases, with 10 bases spanning the gap. CDR3 sequence: CASSHRVETQYF. In DNA form, the CDR3 reads TGTGCCAGCAGCCACAGGGTCGAGACCCAGTACTTC.

This CDR3 reads CASGQRGRGETQYF. In DNA, the CDR3 is TGTGCCAGCGGGCAGCGGGGGAGGGGGGAGACCCAGTACTTC. The V call is TRBV11-2, the J call TRBJ2-5, with 8 bases fitting TRBD2. The junction had 10 bases not matched to a gene; V was cut back by 8 bases and J by 5 bases. This CDR3 contains 14 residues. Germline V lookup: CDR1 SGHAT, CDR2 FQNNGV.

This chain links TRBV27 with TRBJ2-6; D remains ambiguous. CDR3 size: 14 residues. Germline-derived CDR1 and CDR2 are MNHEY and SMNVEV (reference sequence). Trimming shortened V by 5 bases and J by 0 bases, and 5 bases separated the two germline ends. This CDR3 reads CASSSTSGANVLTF. The DNA of the CDR3 is TGTGCCAGCAGTAGCACCTCTGGGGCCAACGTCCTGACTTTC. The full variable domain, rest sourced from reference TRBV27 and TRBJ2-6, is EAQVTQNPRYLITVTGKKLTVTCSQNMNHEYMSWYRQDPGLGLRQIYYSMNVEVTDKGDVPEGYKVSRKEKRNFPLILESPSPNQTSLYFCASSSTSGANVLTFGAGSRLTVL.

This clone has a handful of counts. This chain links TRBV27 with TRBJ1-1; 10 nucleotides match TRBD1. The CDR3 runs to 15 residues. Germline values: CDR1 MNHEY, CDR2 SMNVEV (reference sequence). The V gene end was trimmed by 3 bases and the J gene end by 3 bases; junction bases not matched to a gene: 4. Here the CDR3 reads CASSFFGTGDTEAFF. In DNA form, the CDR3 reads TGTGCCAGCAGTTTCTTTGGGACAGGGGACACTGAAGCTTTCTTT.